What follows are 10 T cell receptor beta chains derived from one specimen sequenced in a study of blood T cell repertoires in COVID-19. TCRdb's copy holds only in-frame clones and misses some; the assay was immunoSEQ multiplex PCR. The sample holds roughly 130,000 clones, 80% to 90% seen once. The material sequenced was peripheral blood. These receptors came from a man aged 40-55 years with acute or convalescent COVID-19.

This chain connects TRBV7-8 to TRBJ1-2, with TRBD1 matching 7 bases. J lost 10 bases, V lost 5 bases, and 10 bases had no gene match. The CDR3 has 13 amino acids. CDR1 SGHVS and CDR2 FQNEAQ come from the germline V gene. The CDR3 is CASSANTQGDYTF. The CDR3 nucleotides are TGTGCCAGCAGCGCAAACACCCAGGGGGACTACACCTTC.

The chain has TRBV7-9 and TRBJ1-5; 7 bases fit TRBD1. The CDR3 loop spans 14 amino acids. Germline V lookup: CDR1 SEHNR, CDR2 FQNEAQ (reference sequence). Unmatched junction bases numbered 1, after V lost 4 bases and J lost 1 base. The DNA of the CDR3 is TGTGCCAGCAGCTCGACAGGGAGCAATCAGCCCCAGCATTTT. Its protein product is CASSSTGSNQPQHF.

The chain carries TRBV5-1 and TRBJ1-1; D uncertain. The CDR3 is 14 residues long. V lost 1 base and J lost 3, with 10 bases in between. Germline V CDR1 and CDR2: SGHRS, YFSETQ. CDR3 DNA: TGCGCCAGCAGCTTGTCGGGGAGGGACACTGAAGCTTTCTTT. Its translation: CASSLSGRDTEAFF.

This clone has a single count. The chain uses TRBV9 and TRBJ2-5; 8 bases line up with TRBD2. Looked up from germline, CDR1 is SGDLS and CDR2 is YYNGEE. CDR3 length equals 15 residues. Trimming took 0 bases from V and 5 from J; bases not matched to a gene: 6. CDR3 coding DNA: TGTGCCAGCAGCGTAGTCAGCGGGGGTGGGGAGACCCAGTACTTC. Translating gives CASSVVSGGGETQYF.

This rearrangement joins TRBV19 to TRBJ1-2, with 7 nucleotides matching TRBD1. The germline gives CDR1 LNHDA, CDR2 SQIVND (reference sequence). Trimming at V came to 6 bases and at J to 7 bases, leaving 8 bases not matched to a gene. CDR3 length: 13 amino acids. The DNA of the CDR3 is TGTGCCAGTAGGGTGGACAGGCGCAGTGGCTACACCTTC. This encodes CASRVDRRSGYTF.

This clone was seen once. CDR3 nucleotides: TGTGCTAGTGGCCCTGGACAGGGTCGGTGGGTAAGTCAGCCCCAGCATTTT. As protein: CASGPGQGRWVSQPQHF. The rearrangement links TRBV12-5 to TRBJ1-5, with 8 bases fitting TRBD1. The CDR3 extends over 17 amino acids. Germline assignment: CDR1 LGHNT and CDR2 FRNRAP. V dropped 6 bases and J dropped 6; count of bases not matched to a gene: 16.

The J gene is TRBJ1-4, the V gene TRBV4-2; D not certain. CDR3 length: 14 residues. Looked up from germline, CDR1 is LGHNA and CDR2 is YNFKEQ. V was trimmed by 2 bases and J by 5 bases, leaving 9 bases between them. In DNA, the CDR3 is TGTGCCAGCAGCCAAAACAGATTGAATGAAAAACTGTTTTTT. Translating it yields CASSQNRLNEKLFF.

This chain uses TRBV7-9 with TRBJ2-3; the D gene is possibly TRBD2 (5 bases). V lost 0 bases and J 2 bases, leaving 12 bases between the germline ends. There are 16 residues in the CDR3. The germline CDR1 and CDR2 sequences are SEHNR and FQNEAQ (reference sequence). The CDR3 is CASSLAVGVTTDTQYF. DNA of the CDR3: TGTGCCAGCAGCTTAGCGGTGGGAGTAACCACAGATACGCAGTATTTT.

This chain links TRBV6-5 with TRBJ1-1; perhaps TRBD1 as D (5 bases). Trimming stripped 2 bases from V and 4 bases from J, with 8 bases between. Germline CDR1 is MNHEY and CDR2 is SVGAGI. CDR3 length equals 13 residues. The CDR3 region has the DNA TGTGCCAGCAGTTACGGGGGGTTCACTGAAGCTTTCTTT. As protein: CASSYGGFTEAFF.

This chain connects TRBV18 to TRBJ1-1; TRBD1 matches at 7 bases. Germline V gene sequence: CDR1 KGHSH, CDR2 LQKENI. With 0 bases clipped from V and 4 bases from J, the junction kept 5 bases outside the gene matches. The CDR3 loop spans 15 amino acids. The CDR3 protein is CASSPPTGVITEAFF. The CDR3 nucleotides are TGTGCCAGCTCACCACCTACAGGGGTTATCACTGAAGCTTTCTTT.